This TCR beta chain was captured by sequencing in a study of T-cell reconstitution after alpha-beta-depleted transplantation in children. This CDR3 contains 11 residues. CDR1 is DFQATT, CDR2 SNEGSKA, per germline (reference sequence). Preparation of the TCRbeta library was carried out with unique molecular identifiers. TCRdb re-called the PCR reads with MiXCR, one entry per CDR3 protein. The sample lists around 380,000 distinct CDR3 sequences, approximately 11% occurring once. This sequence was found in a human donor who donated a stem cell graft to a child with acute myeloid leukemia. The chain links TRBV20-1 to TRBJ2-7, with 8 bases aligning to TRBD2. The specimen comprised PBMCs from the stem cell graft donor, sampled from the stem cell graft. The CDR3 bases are TGCTCCGGCGGGGGGACCTACGAGCAGTACTTC. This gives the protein CSGGGTYEQYF.